Following are 7 T cell receptor beta chains from one sample sequenced in a study of blood T cell repertoires in COVID-19. The table came from immunoSEQ multiplex PCR; TCRdb's copy has only in-frame clones and leaves some out. Found here are 100,000 or so clones, around four fifths of them singletons; the top ten hold around an eighth. Material for sequencing was peripheral blood. The receptor set was obtained from a man aged 45-65 years with active or convalescent COVID-19.

The chain has TRBV4-1 and TRBJ2-7; D may be TRBD2 (7 bases). The V end lost 0 bases, the J end lost 1 base, and 10 bases lay between the germline ends. Germline loops: CDR1 MGHRA, CDR2 YSYEKL. This CDR3 has 15 amino acids. DNA for the CDR3: TGCGCCAGCAGCCAAGAAGCGGGACAATCCTACGAGCAGTACTTC. This codes for CASSQEAGQSYEQYF.

The V call is TRBV12-3 or TRBV12-4, the J call TRBJ1-2, with 7 bases that match TRBD1. The CDR3 sequence is 13 residues long. V trimming: 4 bases; J trimming: 8 bases; junction bases outside the gene matches: 7. The CDR3 reads CASSSETGPGYTF. DNA for the CDR3: TGTGCCAGCAGTTCTGAGACAGGGCCCGGCTACACCTTC.

Many counts were recorded for this clone. The chain links TRBV18 to TRBJ1-5; TRBD1 might be the D (6 bases). Trimming pared 3 bases from V and 5 bases from J, leaving 17 bases between. Germline values: CDR1 KGHSH, CDR2 LQKENI. This CDR3 contains 16 residues. The CDR3 DNA reads TGTGCCAGCTCACCGCAGACAGGACGAGGGCATCAGCCCCAGCATTTT. Translating gives CASSPQTGRGHQPQHF. Filled out from reference TRBV18 and TRBJ1-5, the complete variable domain reads NAGVMQNPRHLVRRRGQEARLRCSPMKGHSHVYWYRQLPEEGLKFMVYLQKENIIDESGMPKERFSAEFPKEGPSILRIQQVVRGDSAAYFCASSPQTGRGHQPQHFGDGTRLSIL.

This sequence joins TRBV7-9 and TRBJ2-3; no clear D gene. The CDR3 totals 13 residues. V lost 2 bases and J lost 5, with 8 bases in between. CDR1 and CDR2 (germline): SEHNR, FQNEAQ (reference sequence). The CDR3 nucleotides are TGTGCCAGCAGCTTATTAGTTGGAGATACGCAGTATTTT. It is translated as CASSLLVGDTQYF. Based on the CDR3 plus reference TRBV7-9 and TRBJ2-3, the full variable domain is DTGVSQNPRHKITKRGQNVTFRCDPISEHNRLYWYRQTLGQGPEFLTYFQNEAQLEKSRLLSDRFSAERPKGSFSTLEIQRTEQGDSAMYLCASSLLVGDTQYFGPGTRLTVL.

The table lists this clone with a few counts. V usage is TRBV5-1 and J usage is TRBJ2-1; TRBD2 might be the D (6 bases). Germline-derived CDR1 and CDR2 are SGHRS and YFSETQ. The CDR3 sequence is 17 residues long. V dropped 4 bases and J dropped 6 bases, with 23 bases sitting between them. CDR3 residues: CASSALGQRAARNEQFF. DNA of the CDR3: TGCGCCAGCAGCGCCCTCGGCCAGCGGGCGGCCCGCAATGAGCAGTTCTTC.

The V and J genes are TRBV5-4 and TRBJ1-4, with TRBD1 identical over 8 bases. V shed 4 bases, J shed 5 bases, and the junction held 13 bases outside the gene matches. CDR1 and CDR2 (germline): SGHNT, YYREEE (reference sequence). This CDR3 has 17 residues. The CDR3 spells CASSPKNDRGNNEKLFF. The CDR3 nucleotides read TGTGCCAGCAGCCCCAAAAACGACAGGGGAAACAATGAAAAACTGTTTTTT.

This chain connects TRBV6-6 to TRBJ1-2; D ambiguous. The CDR3 consists of 12 residues. Trimming removed 10 bases from V and 7 bases from J, with 16 bases in between. Germline CDR1 MNHNY, CDR2 SVGAGI (reference sequence). The CDR3 here is CATSEGPGGYTF. The CDR3 DNA sequence: TGTGCCACATCGGAGGGCCCGGGTGGCTACACCTTC.